Following are 21 T cell receptor beta chains from one sample sequenced in a study of T cell responses to AZD1222 COVID-19 vaccine. The assay was immunoSEQ multiplex PCR, and TCRdb's table has in-frame clones only and misses some. The table includes about 150,000 clones, roughly 90% detected once. This specimen consisted of peripheral blood, obtained 28 days after the second AZD1222 dose. The receptors were gathered from an adult who received the AZD1222 COVID-19 vaccine.

V gene TRBV5-5 combines with J gene TRBJ2-7; weak D call: TRBD1 (5 bases). CDR1 and CDR2 from the germline V gene are SGHKS and YYEKEE (reference sequence). Trimming removed 4 bases at V and 2 bases at J, with 13 bases between. The CDR3 runs to 14 residues. CDR3 in amino acids: CASSDLTGAYEQYF. The CDR3 coding sequence is TGTGCCAGCAGCGACCTTACAGGTGCCTACGAGCAGTACTTC.

The CDR3 bases are TGTGCCTGGAGTGTAGGGCAAAGCAATCAGCCCCAGCATTTT. This codes for CAWSVGQSNQPQHF. The J gene is TRBJ1-5, the V gene TRBV30; no reliable D call. Germline V gives CDR1 GTSNPN, CDR2 SVGIG (reference sequence). This CDR3 contains 14 residues. V lost 0 bases and J 1 base, leaving 7 bases between the germline ends.

The chain carries TRBV2 and TRBJ1-6, with D uncertain. The germline V gene has CDR1 SNHLY and CDR2 FYNNEI. V was trimmed by 0 bases and J by 2 bases, leaving 5 bases between them. The CDR3 runs 15 residues. CDR3 in DNA: TGTGCCAGCAGTGAAGCAGGAGCCTATAATTCACCCCTCCACTTT. Residues: CASSEAGAYNSPLHF.

The chain combines TRBV6-1 with TRBJ1-5; D is ambiguous. From germline, CDR1 is MNHNS and CDR2 SASEGT. The ends were cut back, 2 bases at V and 2 bases at J, with 7 bases in the middle. CDR3 size: 14 residues. The CDR3 reads CASSESVGNQPQHF. The CDR3 DNA sequence: TGTGCCAGCAGTGAAAGTGTCGGCAATCAGCCCCAGCATTTT.

This rearrangement joins TRBV28 to TRBJ1-1; TRBD1 aligns across 7 bases. Germline CDR1 is MDHEN and CDR2 is SYDVKM. V gave up 3 bases and J gave up 1 base; unmatched junction bases: 8. The CDR3 totals 16 residues. The CDR3 bases are TGTGCCAGCAGTTTTAACGTCAGGGGGGAGAACACTGAAGCTTTCTTT. Protein: CASSFNVRGENTEAFF.

CDR3 in DNA: TGCGCCAGCAGCCGGGGGGAAATCAGCTCCTACGAGCAGTACTTC. It yields the protein CASSRGEISSYEQYF. The rearrangement joins TRBV5-1 to TRBJ2-7; TRBD2 agrees at 7 bases. Unmatched junction bases numbered 7, after V lost 4 bases and J lost 0 bases. Germline values: CDR1 SGHRS, CDR2 YFSETQ. The CDR3 has 15 residues.

The rearrangement joins TRBV9 to TRBJ1-6; D call uncertain. This CDR3 is built from 13 residues. Between the trimmed V and J ends, which lost 3 bases and 9 bases, there was a span of 10 bases. CDR1 SGDLS and CDR2 YYNGEE come from the germline V gene. The CDR3 is CASSGPLGSPLHF. The CDR3 bases are TGTGCCAGCAGCGGGCCTTTGGGTTCACCCCTCCACTTT.

The chain is built from TRBV13 and TRBJ1-2, with no clear D. The CDR3 sequence is 12 residues long. Germline values: CDR1 PRHDT, CDR2 FYEKMQ (reference sequence). The V and J ends lost 2 bases and 3 bases respectively, with 4 bases between them. The CDR3, as DNA: TGTGCCAGCAGCTTATCAGACTATGGCTACACCTTC. This gives the protein CASSLSDYGYTF.

This sequence joins TRBV12-3 or TRBV12-4 and TRBJ1-2; the D is unclear. The V end was cut by 5 bases, the J end by 11 bases, with 3 bases between. The CDR3 length is 8 residues. The chain's CDR3 is CASSPYTF. The DNA of the CDR3 is TGTGCCAGCAGTCCTTACACCTTC.

The CDR3 protein is CASSSRVTEAFF. The DNA of the CDR3 is TGTGCCAGCAGCTCGAGGGTCACTGAAGCTTTCTTT. The chain uses TRBV7-2 and TRBJ1-1; D call uncertain. Germline CDR1 SGHTA, CDR2 FQGNSA. V was clipped by 4 bases and J by 4 bases, with 7 bases between them. The CDR3 is 12 amino acids.

The gene calls are TRBV10-3 and TRBJ2-1; TRBD2 agrees at 10 bases. The CDR3 is made up of 14 amino acids. Per germline, CDR1 ENHRY and CDR2 SYGVKD. J gave up 9 bases and V 7 bases, and 9 bases lay outside the gene matches. CDR3 loop: CAITILAGEGEQFF. For the CDR3, the DNA is TGTGCCATCACTATTCTAGCGGGAGAGGGTGAGCAGTTCTTC.

The rearrangement uses TRBV19 and TRBJ2-7; D possibly corresponds to TRBD1 (6 bases). The CDR3 length is 15 residues. Trimming took 5 bases from V and 2 from J, leaving 16 bases between them. CDR1 is LNHDA, CDR2 SQIVND, per germline (reference sequence). Here the CDR3 DNA reads TGTGCCAGTAGTCGTAAGACAGGCGTCCCCTACGAGCAGTACTTC. It specifies CASSRKTGVPYEQYF.

The chain employs TRBV27 and TRBJ2-3; 9 nucleotides align to TRBD1. V dropped 3 bases and J dropped 1; count of bases not matched to a gene: 5. Germline V gives CDR1 MNHEY, CDR2 SMNVEV (reference sequence). This CDR3 contains 16 residues. This CDR3 reads CASSFIGQGRTDTQYF. The CDR3 bases are TGTGCCAGCAGTTTTATCGGACAGGGGCGCACAGATACGCAGTATTTT.

The chain joins TRBV19 to TRBJ1-5; tentatively, D is TRBD1 (6 bases). The CDR3 has 14 amino acids. Germline loops: CDR1 LNHDA, CDR2 SQIVND (reference sequence). Deletions cut 6 bases from V and 0 bases from J, with 9 bases between. This CDR3 reads CASSRDTSNQPQHF. CDR3 nucleotide sequence: TGTGCCAGTAGCCGGGACACTAGCAATCAGCCCCAGCATTTT.

The rearrangement uses TRBV6-9 and TRBJ1-6; possibly TRBD1 for D (5 bases). Deletions cut 9 bases from V and 1 base from J, with 22 bases between. Germline lookup yields CDR1 MNHGY and CDR2 SVAAGI. The CDR3 has 18 amino acids. CDR3 nucleotide sequence: TGTGCCAGAACCCGTTCGGGGGGGGGTTTATCCTATAATTCACCCCTCCACTTT. Translated: CARTRSGGGLSYNSPLHF.

V gene TRBV27 combines with J gene TRBJ1-6; tentatively, D is TRBD1 (5 bases). Deletions cut 4 bases from V and 1 base from J, with 5 bases between. Per the germline V gene, CDR1 is MNHEY and CDR2 is SMNVEV (reference sequence). This CDR3 contains 14 residues. The CDR3 coding sequence is TGTGCCAGCAGTTCAGGGTCCTATAATTCACCCCTCCACTTT. This sequence encodes CASSSGSYNSPLHF.

This clone was seen only once. The gene calls are TRBV14 and TRBJ2-7; tentatively, D is TRBD1 (5 bases). The V end was cut by 2 bases, the J end by 7 bases, with 15 bases between. Germline V gene sequence: CDR1 SGHDN, CDR2 FVKESK. The CDR3 loop spans 14 amino acids. CDR3 sequence (DNA): TGTGCCAGCAGCCAAAGGGGCCAGTCTGGAGAGCAGTACTTC. Translated, it gives CASSQRGQSGEQYF.

The V call is TRBV6-6, the J call TRBJ1-5; possibly TRBD1 for D (5 bases). Germline CDR1 MNHNY, CDR2 SVGAGI (reference sequence). V was shortened by 2 bases and J by 7 bases, with 12 bases between the two germline ends. The length of the CDR3 is 14 residues. The CDR3 region is CASSYDGEGQPQHF. The DNA for the CDR3 is TGTGCCAGCAGTTACGACGGCGAGGGGCAGCCCCAGCATTTT.

Turning to this clone: An end of the junction does not agree with germline; a read error may underlie this. The genes are TRBV10-3 and TRBJ2-7, with TRBD2 as a possible D gene (5 bases). The CDR3 contains 14 residues. Per the germline V gene, CDR1 is ENHRY and CDR2 is SYGVKD. Here the CDR3 reads CAIIEGSSSYEQYF. The DNA for the CDR3 is TGTGCCATCATTGAGGGATCGAGCTCCTACGAGCAGTACTTC.

The rearrangement joins TRBV2 to TRBJ2-5; 13 bases are shared with TRBD2. CDR3 length equals 19 residues. The V segment lost 6 bases and the J segment 5 bases; nucleotides outside the gene matches: 18. Germline-derived CDR1 and CDR2 are SNHLY and FYNNEI. The CDR3 is CASSQRPWTSGSGRETQYF. The CDR3 DNA reads TGTGCCAGCAGCCAACGTCCTTGGACTAGCGGGAGTGGGAGGGAGACCCAGTACTTC.

The chain recombines TRBV5-1 with TRBJ1-5; D gene unclear. Germline V gene lookup returns CDR1 SGHRS and CDR2 YFSETQ. The ends were cut back, 0 bases at V and 2 bases at J, with 9 bases in the middle. The CDR3 runs to 15 residues. DNA of the CDR3: TGCGCCAGCAGCTTGGACGTCGGAGGCAATCAGCCCCAGCATTTT. Encoded protein: CASSLDVGGNQPQHF.